Following are 6 T cell receptor beta chains from one sample sequenced in a study of type 1 regulatory T cells. General observations from the study: Compared with non-type 1 regulatory T cells, type 1 regulatory T cells showed a more restricted TCR repertoire.

TCRdb re-called the reads through MiXCR, storing one row per CDR3 protein. This table holds about 69,000 distinct CDR3 sequences, around 21% found once. For these receptors, no antigen is known. The material sequenced was cultured type 1 regulatory T (Tr1) cells, either the whole culture or a sorted fraction (not recorded which). The receptors shown here come from a human donor in good health.

The chain is built from TRBV5-4 and TRBJ1-1; D ambiguous. CDR1 is SGHNT and CDR2 is YYREEE in the germline V gene (reference sequence). The V and J ends lost 2 bases and 4 bases respectively, with 12 bases between them. The CDR3 contains 14 residues. CDR3 bases: TGTGCCAGCAGCTTCTCGGGTGGCGGCACTGAAGCTTTCTTT. Translating gives CASSFSGGGTEAFF. Looking up the rest from reference TRBV5-4 and TRBJ1-1 gives the full variable domain: ETGVTQSPTHLIKTRGQQVTLRCSSQSGHNTVSWYQQALGQGPQFIFQYYREEENGRGNFPPRFSGLQFPNYSSELNVNALELDDSALYLCASSFSGGGTEAFFGQGTRLTVV.

This clonotype came up a few times. The CDR3 loop is CASSLLDGGDYEQYF. The CDR3 coding sequence is TGCGCCAGCAGCCTTCTGGACGGGGGGGACTACGAGCAGTACTTC. The chain links TRBV5-1 to TRBJ2-7; 8 bases align to TRBD2. This CDR3 region has 15 residues. Germline values: CDR1 SGHRS, CDR2 YFSETQ. J gave up 3 bases and V 4 bases, and 9 bases lay outside the gene matches.

This clonotype was seen a handful of times. The rearrangement uses TRBV5-1 and TRBJ1-1; D call uncertain. The germline V and J ends were trimmed by 0 bases and 12 bases, with 21 bases remaining between them. CDR3 length equals 15 residues. Germline V CDR1 and CDR2: SGHRS, YFSETQ. The CDR3 DNA sequence: TGCGCCAGCAGCTTGGGGGATGGGTCGGTACATTTCCCTTTCTTT. It specifies CASSLGDGSVHFPFF.

Only a few counts were recorded for this clonotype. This chain uses TRBV5-1 with TRBJ1-1; the D gene is possibly TRBD1 (5 bases). Between the trimmed V and J ends, which lost 0 bases and 5 bases, there was a span of 20 bases. This CDR3 spans 17 amino acids. Germline lookup yields CDR1 SGHRS and CDR2 YFSETQ. CDR3 protein: CASSLVGSGPPSTEAFF. The CDR3 nucleotides read TGCGCCAGCAGCTTGGTGGGGTCAGGGCCGCCGAGTACTGAAGCTTTCTTT.

The sample holds a few counts of this clonotype. The chain joins TRBV5-5 to TRBJ2-3, with 12 bases aligning to TRBD2. Germline CDR1 is SGHKS and CDR2 is YYEKEE (reference sequence). The CDR3 is 15 amino acids. Unmatched junction bases numbered 5, after V lost 2 bases and J lost 7 bases. The CDR3 here is CASSFGLAGRNTQYF. DNA of the CDR3: TGTGCCAGCAGCTTCGGACTAGCGGGAAGAAATACGCAGTATTTT. The whole variable domain, filled in from reference TRBV5-5 and TRBJ2-3, reads DAGVTQSPTHLIKTRGQQVTLRCSPISGHKSVSWYQQVLGQGPQFIFQYYEKEERGRGNFPDRFSARQFPNYSSELNVNALLLGDSALYLCASSFGLAGRNTQYFGPGTRLTVL.

The J gene is TRBJ2-1, the V gene TRBV12-3 or TRBV12-4; 12 nucleotides line up with TRBD2. The CDR3 is 15 residues long. The J segment lost 5 bases and the V segment lost 6 bases, leaving 5 bases of the junction unmatched. The DNA of the CDR3 is TGTGCCAGCAGCCGACGGACTAGCGGGAACAATGAGCAGTTCTTC. This translates into CASSRRTSGNNEQFF.